A selection of T cell receptor beta chains follows, all from one sample in a study of T cells in localized non-small cell lung cancer. Method: immunoSEQ multiplex PCR; TCRdb's copy keeps in-frame clones and lacks some. The sample holds about 76,000 clones, approximately 84% seen once. Specimen: peripheral blood, collected before any cancer treatment. The receptors here all came from a female donor of 60 years or more with stage I lung adenocarcinoma. The conserved cysteine and the conserved F or W are not part of the CDR3 here.

>TRBV28|9
ASSFNTEAF
>TRBV19|9
ASSAQETQY
>TRBV7-2|12
ASTFDPNTGELF
>TRBV2|14
ASTLLDRVESGELF
>TRBV15|16
ATSRDEVVEGSVNEQF
>TRBV10-1|12
ASSDKLANYGYT
>TRBV7-2|14
AILGRELGGANVLT
>TRBV19|14
ASSKDRAAPGREQY
>TRBV6-1|13
ASTSTGSYNSPLH
>TRBV5-1|13
ASCRDHAITGELF
>TRBV19|14
ASSAPSSWSGNTIY
>TRBV5-5|11
ASSWDRLEGYT
>TRBV2|11
ASKGQGNEKLF
>TRBV5-1|13
ASSSTGSSTDTQY
>TRBV27|12
ASSLGTGALSAF
>TRBV9|15
ASSVGGGGALAETQY
>TRBV4-3|18
ASSRAPRGGDISLGEKLF
>TRBV7-6|13
ASSFLAGRYNEQF
>TRBV28|11
ASSFSAGTEAF
>TRBV7-2|12
ASSVNGAYQPQH
>TRBV12-5|15
ASGLVTGRGYNSPLH
>TRBV7-2|13
ASSINGLAGETQY
>TRBV19|12
ASSTNRAQNTIY
>TRBV6-1|12
AIRAGGLSYEQY
>TRBV9|12
ASSVDGGGYGYT